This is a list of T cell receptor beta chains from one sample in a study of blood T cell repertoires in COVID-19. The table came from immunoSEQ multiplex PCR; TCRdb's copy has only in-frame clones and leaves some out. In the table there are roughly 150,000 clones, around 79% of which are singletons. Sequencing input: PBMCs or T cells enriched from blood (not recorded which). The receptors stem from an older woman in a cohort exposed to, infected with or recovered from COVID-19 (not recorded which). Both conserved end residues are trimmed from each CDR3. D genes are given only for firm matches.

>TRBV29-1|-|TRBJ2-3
SVEERGGTDTQY
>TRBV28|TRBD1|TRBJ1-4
ASNPTGGEEKLF
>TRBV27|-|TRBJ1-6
ASRLRTRRDTSPLH
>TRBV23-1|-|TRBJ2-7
ASSQSVRGQYDSYEQY
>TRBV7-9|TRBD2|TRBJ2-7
ASSFLSGGTYEQY
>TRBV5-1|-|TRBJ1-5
ASSFGGSNQPQH
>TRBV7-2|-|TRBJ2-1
ASSPPGEQGSEQF
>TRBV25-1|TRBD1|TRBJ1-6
ASTRQGFNSPLH
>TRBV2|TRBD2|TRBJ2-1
ASSERLAANNEQF
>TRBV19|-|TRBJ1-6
ASGEGPPWNSPLH
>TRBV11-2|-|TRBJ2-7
ASTPIGQRSYEQY
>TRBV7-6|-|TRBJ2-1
ASSPGVPRGYNEQF
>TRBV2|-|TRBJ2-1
ASSGWASSYNEQF
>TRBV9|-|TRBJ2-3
ASSVNSDTQY
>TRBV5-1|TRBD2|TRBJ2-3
ASSLVLAGSTDTQY
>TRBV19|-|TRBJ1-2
ASSTPGRERGLYGYT
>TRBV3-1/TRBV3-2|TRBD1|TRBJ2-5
ASSLKGAETQY
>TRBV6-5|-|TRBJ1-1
ASSYSTVNTEAF
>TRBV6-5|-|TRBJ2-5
ASSRDYQETQY
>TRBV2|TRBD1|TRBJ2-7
ASNSAGTARYEQY
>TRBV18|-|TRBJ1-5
ASSPFPGAIQPQH
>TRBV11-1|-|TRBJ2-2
ASRGLTNTGELF
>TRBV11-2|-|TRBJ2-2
ASSADSTGELF
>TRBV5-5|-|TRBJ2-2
ASQDWSKESGELF
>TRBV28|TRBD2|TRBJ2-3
ASSLAGGADTQY
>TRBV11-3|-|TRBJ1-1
ASSLASTLLAEAF
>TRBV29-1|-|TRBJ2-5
SVVIETQY
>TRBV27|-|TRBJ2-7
ASSPSQGSREQY
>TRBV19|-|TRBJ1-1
ASSKWTTNTEAF
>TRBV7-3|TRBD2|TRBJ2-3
ASSPAGGRDTQY
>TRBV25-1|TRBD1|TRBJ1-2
ASTQTGTGSNGYT
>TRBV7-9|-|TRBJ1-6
ASTLNQGNNSPLH
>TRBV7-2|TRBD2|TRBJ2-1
ASSLGTSVGEQF
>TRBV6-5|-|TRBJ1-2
ASSYSLSGYGYT
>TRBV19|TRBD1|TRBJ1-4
ASGDSPTALNEKLF
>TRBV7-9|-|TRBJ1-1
ASSFISSGNTEAF
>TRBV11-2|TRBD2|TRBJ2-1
ASSLVSPLAGGRNEQF
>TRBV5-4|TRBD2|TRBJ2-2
ASSFGTGGRTGELF
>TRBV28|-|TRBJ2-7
ASSTRRDMG
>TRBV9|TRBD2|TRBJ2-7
ASSVASGSYEQY
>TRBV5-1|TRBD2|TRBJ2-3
ASRIPGLATHTQY
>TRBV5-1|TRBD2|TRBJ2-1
ASSLGSFPGGEQF
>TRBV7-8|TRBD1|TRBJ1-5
ASSLALLDRDSNQPQH
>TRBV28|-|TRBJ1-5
ASSPLSQPQH
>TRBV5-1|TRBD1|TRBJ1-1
ASSPSRGLGTEAF
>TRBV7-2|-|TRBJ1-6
ASSLEADRRSPLH
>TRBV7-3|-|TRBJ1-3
ASSLTPGQGNTIY
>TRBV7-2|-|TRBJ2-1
ASGEYGQINEQF
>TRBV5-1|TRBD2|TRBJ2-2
ASSSLADTGELF
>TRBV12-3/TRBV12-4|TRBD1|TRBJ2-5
ASRQGARETQY
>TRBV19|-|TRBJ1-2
ASSSTGFGNYGYT
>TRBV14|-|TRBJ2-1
ASSQAGSYNEQF
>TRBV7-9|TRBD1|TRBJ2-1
ASSFHRGNEQF
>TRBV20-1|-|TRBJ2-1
SAPLGAIRF
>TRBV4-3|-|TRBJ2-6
ASSLQGNSGANVLT
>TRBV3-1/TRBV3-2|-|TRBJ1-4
ASSLPGSPNEKLF
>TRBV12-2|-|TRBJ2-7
ASRGLDHDRFFEEQY